The 20 T cell receptor beta chains below all came from one sample that was sequenced in a study of OX40 agonist ivuxolimab in advanced cancers. Clones were sequenced by immunoSEQ multiplex PCR, and TCRdb holds only the in-frame ones, with some missing. The sample has some 80,000 clones, approximately 83% seen once. The specimen comprised CD4+ or CD8+ T cells sorted from blood, sampled in a trial of the OX40 agonist ivuxolimab. The receptor source for this set is an adult with an advanced solid tumor such as melanoma, head and neck, liver or kidney cancer.

J is TRBJ1-1 and V is TRBV27, with D perhaps matching TRBD1 (5 bases). The CDR3 extends over 15 amino acids. CDR1 is MNHEY and CDR2 is SMNVEV in the germline V gene (reference sequence). V lost 7 bases, J lost 1 base, and 16 bases lay in between. CDR3 bases: TGTGCCAGCACCTCCTCAACCGGGACGAACACTGAAGCTTTCTTT. Its translation: CASTSSTGTNTEAFF.

The chain couples TRBV7-2 to TRBJ1-4; a possible D gene is TRBD1 (5 bases). Per germline, CDR1 SGHTA and CDR2 FQGNSA. Trimming cost V 3 bases and J 4 bases, with 15 bases left between them. The CDR3 has 16 amino acids. CDR3 loop: CASSFNRRRSNEKLFF. CDR3 in DNA: TGTGCCAGCAGCTTTAACAGGAGAAGGAGTAATGAAAAACTGTTTTTT.

In this sample, this clone turned up once. This rearrangement joins TRBV7-2 to TRBJ1-4; no reliable D call. Deletions cut 1 base from V and 7 bases from J, with 7 bases between. From germline, CDR1 is SGHTA and CDR2 FQGNSA. This CDR3 has 13 amino acids. The CDR3 DNA is TGTGCCAGCAGCTTAGGCGGATCTGAAAAACTGTTTTTT. Translation gives CASSLGGSEKLFF.

This clone occurred once. The chain has TRBV11-2 and TRBJ1-4; the D is unclear. The CDR3 totals 14 residues. The germline V gene has CDR1 SGHAT and CDR2 FQNNGV. V lost 0 bases, J lost 8 bases, and 10 bases lay in between. The CDR3 spells CASSLEGIIEKLFF. As DNA, the CDR3 is TGTGCCAGCAGCTTAGAGGGGATTATAGAAAAACTGTTTTTT.

V is TRBV18 and J is TRBJ1-6, with TRBD1 identical over 9 bases. The germline V gene encodes CDR1 KGHSH and CDR2 LQKENI. The CDR3 loop spans 15 amino acids. V lost 3 bases, J lost 7 bases, and 4 bases stayed unmatched. CDR3 sequence (DNA): TGTGCCAGCTCACCGGGACAGGGAGACAATTCACCCCTCCACTTT. It specifies CASSPGQGDNSPLHF.

The chain links TRBV20-1 to TRBJ1-2; D gene ambiguous. Trimming pared 1 base from V and 8 bases from J, leaving 8 bases between. The germline gives CDR1 DFQATT, CDR2 SNEGSKA (reference sequence). The CDR3 totals 11 residues. This chain's CDR3 is CSARGSWGYTF. CDR3 bases: TGCAGTGCTAGAGGCTCGTGGGGCTACACCTTC.

The chain recombines TRBV28 with TRBJ1-5; 7 nucleotides match TRBD1. Germline CDR1 reads MDHEN; CDR2 reads SYDVKM. After removal of 4 bases from V and 5 bases from J, the junction contained 11 bases not matched to a gene. The CDR3 runs to 16 residues. The DNA of the CDR3 is TGTGCCAGCAGTTCCCGACAGGGTGTCCGGCATCAGCCCCAGCATTTT. Translating gives CASSSRQGVRHQPQHF. The variable domain in full, with the rest retrieved from reference TRBV28 and TRBJ1-5, is DVKVTQSSRYLVKRTGEKVFLECVQDMDHENMFWYRQDPGLGLRLIYFSYDVKMKEKGDIPEGYSVSREKKERFSLILESASTNQTSMYLCASSSRQGVRHQPQHFGDGTRLSIL.

The chain carries TRBV23-1 and TRBJ2-5; 8 bases map to TRBD1. TRBV23-1 is an ORF; its function is uncertain. This CDR3 is built from 14 residues. Trimming took 6 bases from V and 3 from J; bases not matched to a gene: 6. Written as DNA, the CDR3 is TGCGCCAGCAGGGTGGGGACAGGTAAAGAGACCCAGTACTTC. Translated, it gives CASRVGTGKETQYF.

The chain couples TRBV19 to TRBJ1-1; the D is unclear. The germline V and J ends were trimmed by 1 base and 4 bases, with 10 bases remaining between them. The CDR3 runs to 14 residues. CDR1 and CDR2 (germline): LNHDA, SQIVND (reference sequence). CDR3 sequence: CASSIVGKGTEAFF. The CDR3 region has the DNA TGTGCCAGTAGTATAGTAGGCAAGGGCACTGAAGCTTTCTTT.

In its sample, this clone ranks as medium-sized. The chain is built from TRBV7-2 and TRBJ2-3; 9 nucleotides agree with TRBD2. The CDR3 length is 17 residues. Germline values: CDR1 SGHTA, CDR2 FQGNSA. With V trimmed by 1 base and J by 2 bases, 7 bases remained unmatched. Here the CDR3 DNA reads TGTGCCAGCAGCTTAGTGGCGGGGGGGCCTGACACAGATACGCAGTATTTT. This encodes CASSLVAGGPDTDTQYF.

The V call is TRBV9, the J call TRBJ2-7, with 8 bases aligning to TRBD1. The CDR3 has 16 amino acids. Trimming took 0 bases from V and 2 from J; bases not matched to a gene: 7. CDR1 is SGDLS, CDR2 YYNGEE, per germline. The CDR3 DNA reads TGTGCCAGCAGCGTAGGCGGGACAGGAGCTCCCTACGAGCAGTACTTC. Translating it yields CASSVGGTGAPYEQYF.

This rearrangement joins TRBV7-2 to TRBJ1-6; D is unclear. With 5 bases removed from V and 11 bases from J, the gap between germline ends came to 13 bases. CDR3 length: 13 amino acids. Per germline, CDR1 SGHTA and CDR2 FQGNSA. The CDR3 loop is CASSQPGLTPLHF. The CDR3 DNA reads as TGTGCCAGCAGCCAGCCAGGACTCACACCCCTCCACTTT.

Remarks on this clone: The junction shows a germline mismatch at one end, possibly a read error. The V and J genes are TRBV4-1 and TRBJ2-7, with no clear D. Germline V gene sequence: CDR1 MGHRA, CDR2 YSYEKL. This CDR3 comprises 13 residues. As DNA, the CDR3 is TGCGCCAGCAGCCAAGATACGACATACGGGCAGTACTTC. It yields the protein CASSQDTTYGQYF.

The CDR3 region is CASSLEGLKEETQYF. CDR3 DNA: TGCGCCAGCAGCTTGGAGGGGTTGAAAGAAGAGACCCAGTACTTC. V gene TRBV5-1 combines with J gene TRBJ2-5; a weak D match, TRBD1 (5 bases). This CDR3 is built from 15 residues. Per the germline V gene, CDR1 is SGHRS and CDR2 is YFSETQ. The germline V and J ends were trimmed by 0 bases and 3 bases, with 12 bases remaining between them.

V gene TRBV11-3 combines with J gene TRBJ2-5; no definite D call. Germline CDR1 is SGHNT and CDR2 is YENEEA. Trimming pared 1 base from V and 2 bases from J, leaving 8 bases between. The CDR3 length is 14 residues. The CDR3 loop is CASSLGSGQETQYF. The CDR3 bases are TGTGCCAGCAGCTTAGGGTCAGGACAAGAGACCCAGTACTTC.

The chain has TRBV13 and TRBJ1-6, with 7 positions matching TRBD1. Trimming cost V 5 bases and J 10 bases; bases outside gene matches: 14. The CDR3 totals 16 residues. Germline V gives CDR1 PRHDT, CDR2 FYEKMQ (reference sequence). The CDR3 loop is CASSIRRRQGNSPLHF. The CDR3 DNA reads TGTGCCAGCAGCATAAGGAGGCGACAGGGTAACTCACCCCTCCACTTT.

This clone was detected only once. The chain combines TRBV21-1 with TRBJ1-4; the DNA was not used to check the table's D call, TRBD1. TRBV21-1 is labeled a pseudogene. CDR3 length: 15 amino acids. The CDR3 DNA reads as TGTGCCAGCAGCAAAGGAGGAGGGGGCGGTGAAAAACTGTTTTTT. It codes for CASSKGGGGGEKLFF.

This chain joins TRBV7-6 and TRBJ2-5; D gene uncertain. This CDR3 has 12 amino acids. The V end lost 0 bases, the J end lost 5 bases, and 4 bases lay between the germline ends. Per germline, CDR1 SGHVS and CDR2 FNYEAQ. In DNA, the CDR3 is TGTGCCAGCAGCTTAGCTCGCGAGACCCAGTACTTC. It codes for CASSLARETQYF.

This clone has just a few counts. This chain uses TRBV5-5 with TRBJ2-4; D gene unclear. V shed 4 bases and J shed 1 base, with 15 bases lying between them. CDR3 length: 16 residues. Looked up from germline, CDR1 is SGHKS and CDR2 is YYEKEE (reference sequence). CDR3 nucleotides: TGTGCCAGCAGCCGAGACTTCCTAGGGGCCAAAAACATTCAGTACTTC. It translates to CASSRDFLGAKNIQYF.

This clone was seen only a few times. The rearrangement uses TRBV20-1 and TRBJ1-1, with D possibly being TRBD1 (6 bases). Germline V gives CDR1 DFQATT, CDR2 SNEGSKA (reference sequence). Deletions cut 5 bases from V and 4 bases from J, with 8 bases between. CDR3 length: 11 residues. CDR3 nucleotides: TGCAGTGCTGAAGGGGGCACTGAAGCTTTCTTT. Encoded protein: CSAEGGTEAFF.